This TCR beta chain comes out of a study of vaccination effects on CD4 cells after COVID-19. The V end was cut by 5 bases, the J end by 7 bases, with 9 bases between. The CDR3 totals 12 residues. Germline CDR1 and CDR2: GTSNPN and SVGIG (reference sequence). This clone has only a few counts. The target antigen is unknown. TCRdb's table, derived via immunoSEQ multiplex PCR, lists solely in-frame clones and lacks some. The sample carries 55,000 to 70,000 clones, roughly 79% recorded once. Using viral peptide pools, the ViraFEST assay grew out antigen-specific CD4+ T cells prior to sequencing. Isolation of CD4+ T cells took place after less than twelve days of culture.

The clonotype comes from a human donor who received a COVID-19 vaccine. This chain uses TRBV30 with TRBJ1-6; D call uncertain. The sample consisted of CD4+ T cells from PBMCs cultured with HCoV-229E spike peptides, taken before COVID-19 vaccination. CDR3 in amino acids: CAWGVRNSPLHF. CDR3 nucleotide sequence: TGTGCCTGGGGGGTCCGGAATTCACCCCTCCACTTT.